This T cell receptor beta chain originates from a study of T cell responses to AZD1222 COVID-19 vaccine (TCRdb year 2021). Broadly, across the study: AZD1222 recipients given second doses at about 4 weeks or at about 12 weeks were pooled, since spike-specific TCR depth and breadth were not found to differ between the two schedules. TCR sequencing was performed for approximately 240 trial participants, of whom about 200 were given two doses of AZD1222 and roughly 25 were given two doses of MenACWY control vaccine. Enrollment into the trials was organized by age into subgroups of 18-55, 56-69 and 70-plus years, and those subgroups contained roughly 140, 27 and 60 TCR-sequenced participants, respectively.

The time point label, read with the paper, signifies: baseline before first vaccination. The vaccinee samples were drawn from two UK trials, COV001 and COV002, one of which was a single-blind randomized controlled phase 2/3 trial testing AZD1222 (ChAdOx1 nCoV-19) in healthy adults. Trial participant PBMC samples were collected at day 0 and day 28 after the second dose for TCRbeta chain sequencing. The CDR3 regions of human TCRbeta chains were analyzed by immunosequencing. For the original study's pipeline: Repertoire TCRs were matched against a reference library of SARS-CoV-2-specific TCRs generated with the MIRA antigen-specificity platform. Breadth meant the fraction of unique TCRs that were SARS-CoV-2-associated, whereas depth meant the fraction of total T cells that were SARS-CoV-2-associated. Using the MIRA data, each spike-specific TCR was assigned both to the spike region to which the TCR was reactive and to a CD4 or CD8 class. Log10-transformed breadth and depth values were compared by one-way ANOVA with Sidak's multiple comparisons tests. Drawn from immuneACCESS, this table holds only the in-frame rearrangements with V and J called that TCRdb kept. Clones are partly lost; checked studies trace under half to an unresolved V gene and leave the rest unexplained. V and J calls and clone size are those listed in that table; D and trimming were worked out from the DNA. The sample table records 120,000 or so clones; 70% to 90% of these occur just once. Of the sample, approximately 3% falls within the top ten clones.

What the authors observed across the whole study: The vaccine-associated CD4 TCRs covered the entire spike protein, and the dominant responses fell in regions 160-218 and 743-854. After two AZD1222 doses, spike-specific TCR breadth and depth were significantly higher than at day 0 and than in MenACWY recipients. The 56-69-year group was small, and its depth increase did not reach significance, likely because of low power. Because no day 14 peak-response samples were available, repertoires were characterized only after the peak T cell response. Conclusions about previously exposed vaccinees are limited, since just six or seven AZD1222 recipients were seropositive for SARS-CoV-2 at baseline. Reportedly, close to half of the unique spike-specific TCRs recognized epitopes lying outside the regions that are mutated in the B.1.351 and B.1.1.7 variants. Participants were mostly white British, with more females than males. The authors suggested clonal diversity may have been underestimated.

Only one count was recorded for this clone. The antigen it binds to is not known. Base-call qualities are not available, and no considerably larger clone is one nucleotide away. V loses 2 bases of germline sequence and J loses 11 bases, and the interval between the two ends is 28 bases. The germline V gene provides CDR1 MNHEY and CDR2 SVGEGT. From the cysteine through the phenylalanine, the CDR3 covers 18 amino acids. Just CDR3 DNA is preserved here, 54 bases in frame from base 1. The material sequenced was peripheral blood, taken on day 0 of AZD1222 vaccination. The sequence joins TRBV6-2 or TRBV6-3 to TRBJ1-5; a weak D assignment points to TRBD1 (6 bases agree). The TCR originated in an adult in good health. The CDR3 here reads CASSYPVGQPDPQSAQHF. The DNA sequence reads TGTGCCAGCAGTTACCCCGTCGGACAGCCGGATCCGCAATCAGCCCAGCATTTT.